What follows is one T cell receptor (beta chain) and its context. TCRdb's copy holds only in-frame clones and misses some; the assay was immunoSEQ multiplex PCR. The repertoire holds under 100,000 clones, with nearly 95% as singletons. These data belong to a study of T cell changes during pregnancy in multiple sclerosis. Germline CDR1 is LNHNV and CDR2 is YYDKDF (reference sequence). The CDR3 consists of 15 residues. With V trimmed by 2 bases and J by 6 bases, 4 bases remained unmatched. The receptor was derived from a female donor with multiple sclerosis, enrolled in a pregnancy study. This rearrangement joins TRBV15 to TRBJ2-4; 10 bases map to TRBD1. The sequences come from peripheral blood, collected in the second trimester of pregnancy. The CDR3 nucleotides are TGTGCCACCAGCAGATTTGGACAGGGGGGAAACATTCAGTACTTC. Its protein product is CATSRFGQGGNIQYF.